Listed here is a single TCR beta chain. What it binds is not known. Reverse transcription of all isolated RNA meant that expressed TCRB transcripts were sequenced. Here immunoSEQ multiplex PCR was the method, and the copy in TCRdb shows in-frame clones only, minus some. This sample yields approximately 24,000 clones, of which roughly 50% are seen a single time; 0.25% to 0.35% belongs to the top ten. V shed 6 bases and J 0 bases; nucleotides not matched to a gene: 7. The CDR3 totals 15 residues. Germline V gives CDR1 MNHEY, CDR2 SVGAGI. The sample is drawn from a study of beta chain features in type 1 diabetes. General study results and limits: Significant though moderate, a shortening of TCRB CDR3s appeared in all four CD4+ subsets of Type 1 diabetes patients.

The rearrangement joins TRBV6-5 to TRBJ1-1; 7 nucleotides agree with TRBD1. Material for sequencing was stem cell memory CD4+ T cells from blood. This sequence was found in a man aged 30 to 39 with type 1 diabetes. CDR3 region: CASRAGQSMNTEAFF. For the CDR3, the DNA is TGTGCCAGCAGGGCGGGACAGAGCATGAACACTGAAGCTTTCTTT.